This T cell receptor (beta chain) was retrieved from a study of CD8+CD57+ T cells in acquired aplastic anemia (dated by TCRdb to 2017 to 2018). Notes on the research overall: Extracted DNA from sorted CD4+ and CD8+ cells averaged around 3.4 ug, ranging from roughly 0.2 to 30 ug.

What the work shows at the level of the full study, not this receptor alone: Some 27 CD8+ CDR3 sequences were found in both patients and controls but appeared to be highly expressed in patients and within the immunodominant clones of the patients. Between patients and healthy controls, no significant difference in CD8+ Simpson's diversity was found (P=0.060).

V and J lose 4 bases and 1 base, and a span of 13 bases separates them. The CDR3 covers 15 residues, taking in both the cysteine and the phenylalanine. Of all the DNA, just the CDR3 is kept, 45 bases in frame from base 1. CDR1 and CDR2 (SGHTA, FQGTGA) derive from the germline V gene. In this study, sorted CD4+ and CD8+ T cells from the blood of healthy subjects and of severe aplastic anemia patients had their TCR repertoires deep-sequenced. Ficoll-Paque density gradient centrifugation was used to isolate peripheral blood mononuclear cells. CD4+ and CD8+ T cells were sorted by FACS or magnetic beads before DNA extraction. Comment on this clonotype: It lacks a known antigen. No much larger clonotype is one base removed from it; base qualities were not supplied.

Genomic DNA served as template for TCR beta VDJ combination and CDR3 sequence profiling. An Illumina HiSeq 2000 was the platform used for TCR repertoire sequencing. For the original study's pipeline: Repertoires were assessed using TRBV/TRBJ rearrangement plots, CDR3 size and DJ length profiles, and Simpson's diversity index. The immunodominant clone was defined as the most abundant DNA sequence in deep sequencing data. CDR3 amino acid sequences were screened for sharing across subjects and compared with published repertoires and the VDJdb database. TCRdb redid the processing of the public reads, applying fastp at Q25 and MiXCR, and retained in-frame beta chains. CDR3 protein duplicates are merged, each entry listing the most common genes and DNA. TCRdb, rather than the study authors, made the V and J calls. The sample includes 250,000 to 300,000 distinct CDR3 sequences, with approximately 56% observed a single time. Roughly 8% of the sample is taken by the ten largest.

The receptor comes from a human donor with severe aplastic anemia or a healthy control (not recorded which). The sequence joins TRBV7-3 to TRBJ1-1; possibly the D gene is TRBD1, per 5 matching bases. Material for sequencing was sorted CD4+, CD8+, or CD8+CD57+ T cells (not recorded which) from PBMCs. CDR3 reads: CASSSAGPKNTEAFF. The base sequence is TGTGCCAGCAGCTCCGCGGGGCCAAAGAACACTGAAGCTTTCTTT.